This entry features one T cell receptor beta chain sequence. Repertoires were generated with immunoSEQ multiplex PCR, while TCRdb's copy carries only in-frame clones and drops some. The sample lists 97,000 or so clones; approximately 88% were seen once. This sample stems from a study of T cell responses to AZD1222 COVID-19 vaccine. The TCR comes from an adult in good health. This specimen was peripheral blood, taken on day 0 of AZD1222 vaccination.

CDR3 sequence: CASPSGTSLSNIQYF. The CDR3 DNA reads TGTGCCAGCCCCTCCGGGACTAGTCTTTCAAACATTCAGTACTTC. The gene calls are TRBV5-8 and TRBJ2-4; 8 positions agree with TRBD2. This CDR3 has 15 amino acids. V was clipped by 7 bases and J by 6 bases; unmatched bases: 12. CDR1 and CDR2 from the germline V gene are SGHTS and YDEGEE.